This note documents a single T cell receptor beta chain sequence. The data originate from a study of T cell clusters in autoimmune cytopenias. Germline CDR1 MNHEY, CDR2 SMNVEV (reference sequence). The CDR3 has 16 residues. TRB was amplified by touch-down multiplex PCR, primer pools A and B combined. TCRdb reprocessed the multiplex PCR reads and reports one entry per CDR3 protein, with no DNA. The table for this sample gives 6,000 to 9,000 distinct CDR3 sequences. TRB was amplified from approximately 230 ng of peripheral blood genomic DNA per sample. The receptor was isolated from a human donor with an autoimmune cytopenia or autoimmune hepatitis (not recorded which). This chain connects TRBV27 to TRBJ1-2. Sequences were obtained from peripheral blood. The CDR3 is CASSPTGQSTNYGYTF.